These 27 T cell receptor beta chains were sequenced from one sample in a study of OX40 agonist ivuxolimab in advanced cancers. Clones were read by immunoSEQ multiplex PCR, and TCRdb kept only the in-frame ones, dropping some. The sample includes under 80,000 clones, about 86% of them seen just once. Sample: CD4+ or CD8+ T cells sorted from blood, taken in a trial of the OX40 agonist ivuxolimab. All receptors derive from an adult with an advanced solid tumor such as melanoma, head and neck, liver or kidney cancer.

The CDR3 sequence: CASRSGLGGYEQYF. In nucleotides, the CDR3 is TGTGCCAGCAGGTCGGGACTTGGGGGTTACGAGCAGTACTTC. The chain links TRBV28 to TRBJ2-7, with TRBD2 as a possible D gene (6 bases). The CDR3 has 14 amino acids. The V end was cut by 6 bases, the J end by 4 bases, with 16 bases between. Germline values: CDR1 MDHEN, CDR2 SYDVKM.

This clone was seen just once. The V and J genes are TRBV2 and TRBJ2-1, with a weak D call TRBD2 (6 bases). Trimming stripped 2 bases from V and 6 bases from J, with 11 bases between. The germline CDR1 and CDR2 sequences are SNHLY and FYNNEI. The CDR3 has 14 amino acids. The CDR3 sequence is CASSEFETSNEQFF. CDR3 DNA: TGTGCCAGCAGTGAATTCGAGACTAGCAATGAGCAGTTCTTC.

V and J are TRBV5-1 and TRBJ2-3; D is uncertain. Germline CDR1 and CDR2: SGHRS and YFSETQ. The CDR3 has 15 residues. Trimming stripped 1 base from V and 1 base from J, with 10 bases between. CDR3 protein: CASSLTDIRTDTQYF. The CDR3 region has the DNA TGCGCCAGCAGCTTGACCGATATTCGCACAGATACGCAGTATTTT.

The V gene is TRBV7-9, the J gene TRBJ2-7; D unresolved. V was shortened by 0 bases and J by 5 bases, with 5 bases between the two germline ends. Germline V lookup: CDR1 SEHNR, CDR2 FQNEAQ (reference sequence). This CDR3 is 12 amino acids long. This CDR3 reads CASSLAGDEQYF. The CDR3, as DNA: TGTGCCAGCAGCTTAGCAGGCGACGAGCAGTACTTC.

The J gene is TRBJ2-3, the V gene TRBV9; 12 bases align to TRBD2. This CDR3 region has 16 residues. In germline, CDR1 is SGDLS, CDR2 YYNGEE. The V and J ends lost 0 bases and 1 base, in that order; junction bases with no gene match: 0. The CDR3 loop reads CASSVGLAGGTDTQYF. CDR3 DNA: TGTGCCAGCAGCGTAGGACTAGCGGGAGGCACAGATACGCAGTATTTT.

V is TRBV2 and J is TRBJ2-3; no reliable D call. This CDR3 has 12 residues. Trimming took 6 bases from V and 6 from J, leaving 10 bases between them. Per the germline V gene, CDR1 is SNHLY and CDR2 is FYNNEI. CDR3 region: CASRVLGDTQYF. The DNA for the CDR3 is TGTGCCAGCAGAGTCTTGGGGGATACGCAGTATTTT.

The rearrangement joins TRBV7-8 to TRBJ2-3, with 7 bases identical to TRBD1. Trimming at V came to 4 bases and at J to 5 bases, leaving 9 bases not matched to a gene. CDR1 and CDR2 (germline): SGHVS, FQNEAQ. This CDR3 comprises 15 residues. CDR3 sequence (DNA): TGTGCCAGCAGCTCCCGACAGGGTGGGAAAGATACGCAGTATTTT. Its protein is CASSSRQGGKDTQYF.

The rearrangement uses TRBV4-3 and TRBJ2-1, with D uncertain. From germline, CDR1 is LGHNA and CDR2 YSLEER. CDR3 size: 14 residues. V was shortened by 4 bases and J by 5 bases, with 12 bases between the two germline ends. CDR3 amino acids: CASSPSLGNNEQFF. The CDR3 nucleotides read TGCGCCAGCAGCCCCAGCCTAGGCAACAATGAGCAGTTCTTC.

V and J are TRBV29-1 and TRBJ2-3, with D perhaps assigned TRBD1 or TRBD2 (7 bases each). Germline CDR1 is SQVTM and CDR2 is ANQGSEA. Trimming pared 1 base from V and 2 bases from J, leaving 16 bases between. There are 16 residues in the CDR3. CDR3 nucleotides: TGCAGCGTTGAAGCCGGGGGGACAGCGGTCACAGATACGCAGTATTTT. Translating gives CSVEAGGTAVTDTQYF.

This rearrangement joins TRBV11-3 to TRBJ2-1, with D perhaps TRBD1 (6 bases). There are 15 residues in the CDR3. The V and J ends lost 5 bases and 3 bases respectively, with 14 bases between them. Germline assignment: CDR1 SGHNT and CDR2 YENEEA. Written as DNA, the CDR3 is TGTGCCAGCAGCGAAACAGGGTTGGTCTACAATGAGCAGTTCTTC. Encoded protein: CASSETGLVYNEQFF.

The V and J genes are TRBV6-6 and TRBJ1-3; D is uncertain. Germline loops: CDR1 MNHNY, CDR2 SVGAGI (reference sequence). This CDR3 is built from 13 residues. V gave up 4 bases and J gave up 4 bases, with 8 bases separating them. The CDR3 here is CASSLRRGNTIYF. CDR3 nucleotides: TGTGCCAGCAGTTTGAGGAGGGGAAACACCATATATTTT.

The rearrangement joins TRBV19 to TRBJ1-1, with TRBD1 identical over 8 bases. The CDR3 runs 14 residues. Germline assignment: CDR1 LNHDA and CDR2 SQIVND (reference sequence). V shed 4 bases, J shed 4 bases, and the junction held 5 bases outside the gene matches. CDR3 amino acids: CASSTRQGTTEAFF. DNA of the CDR3: TGTGCCAGTAGTACCCGACAGGGGACCACTGAAGCTTTCTTT.

The V and J genes are TRBV5-5 and TRBJ2-1; no clear D gene. V lost 4 bases, J lost 8 bases, and 13 bases lay in between. Germline-derived CDR1 and CDR2 are SGHKS and YYEKEE (reference sequence). The CDR3 extends over 13 amino acids. This CDR3 reads CASSVGRSDEQFF. The DNA of the CDR3 is TGTGCCAGCAGCGTGGGAAGATCAGATGAGCAGTTCTTC.

The chain uses TRBV6-5 and TRBJ2-1; 7 nucleotides agree with TRBD1. This CDR3 is 12 amino acids long. Germline CDR1 MNHEY, CDR2 SVGAGI. Trimming cost V 8 bases and J 8 bases; bases outside gene matches: 6. The chain's CDR3 is CASGNRGDEQFF. The DNA of the CDR3 is TGTGCCAGCGGTAACAGGGGAGATGAGCAGTTCTTC.

The rearrangement joins TRBV18 to TRBJ2-1; TRBD1 or TRBD2 may be the D gene (5 bases each). There are 13 residues in the CDR3. V shed 3 bases and J shed 6 bases, with 9 bases lying between them. Germline V gene lookup returns CDR1 KGHSH and CDR2 LQKENI. The chain's CDR3 is CASSPGVGNEQFF. The CDR3 DNA reads TGTGCCAGCTCACCGGGGGTCGGCAATGAGCAGTTCTTC.

The chain is built from TRBV27 and TRBJ1-4; TRBD1 is a possible D gene (5 bases). This CDR3 has 14 residues. Between the trimmed V and J ends, which lost 3 bases and 3 bases, there was a span of 8 bases. Per germline, CDR1 MNHEY and CDR2 SMNVEV (reference sequence). The CDR3: CASSFSRANEKLFF. In DNA form, the CDR3 reads TGTGCCAGCAGTTTCAGCAGGGCTAATGAAAAACTGTTTTTT.

V gene TRBV11-2 combines with J gene TRBJ2-6; D remains unclear. Trimming shortened V by 1 base and J by 0 bases, and 10 bases separated the two germline ends. CDR3 length: 17 residues. CDR1 and CDR2 (germline): SGHAT, FQNNGV. The CDR3 coding sequence is TGTGCCAGCAGCTTAGTGGGAATCACCTCTGGGGCCAACGTCCTGACTTTC. It specifies CASSLVGITSGANVLTF. The full variable domain, its missing parts supplied by reference TRBV11-2 and TRBJ2-6, is EAGVAQSPRYKIIEKRQSVAFWCNPISGHATLYWYQQILGQGPKLLIQFQNNGVVDDSQLPKDRFSAERLKGVDSTLKIQPAKLEDSAVYLCASSLVGITSGANVLTFGAGSRLTVL.

The rearrangement joins TRBV6-5 to TRBJ2-5; 10 bases map to TRBD1. Trimming took 5 bases from V and 6 from J; bases not matched to a gene: 9. Per the germline V gene, CDR1 is MNHEY and CDR2 is SVGAGI. The CDR3 consists of 15 residues. The CDR3 DNA sequence: TGTGCCAGCAGTACCGGGACAGGGGTTGGAAAGACCCAGTACTTC. Its translation: CASSTGTGVGKTQYF.

Regarding this clone: Distinct nucleotide sequences in the sample also encode this CDR3. CDR3 amino acids: CSVETGGYTF. The DNA for the CDR3 is TGCAGCGTTGAAACGGGGGGCTACACCTTC. The V call is TRBV29-1, the J call TRBJ1-2; no clear D gene. CDR1 and CDR2 from the germline V gene are SQVTM and ANQGSEA. The CDR3 contains 10 residues. V shed 2 bases and J shed 8 bases, with 6 bases lying between them.

A remark on this clone: Germline and junction disagree at one end, which may indicate a read error. The V call is TRBV5-5, the J call TRBJ1-1; D unresolved. Per germline, CDR1 SGHKS and CDR2 YYEKEE (reference sequence). The CDR3 extends over 14 amino acids. The CDR3 DNA sequence: TGTGCCAGCAGCTTCGGGGATCAGAACGCTGAAGCTTTCTTT. It specifies CASSFGDQNAEAFF.

The gene calls are TRBV6-1 and TRBJ1-2; possibly TRBD1 for D (5 bases). CDR1 and CDR2 (germline): MNHNS, SASEGT. Trimming shortened V by 2 bases and J by 3 bases, and 10 bases separated the two germline ends. This CDR3 contains 14 residues. CDR3 residues: CASSELGEDYGYTF. DNA for the CDR3: TGTGCCAGCAGTGAATTGGGGGAGGACTATGGCTACACCTTC.

The rearrangement uses TRBV7-8 and TRBJ1-1; TRBD1 aligns across 8 bases. Per germline, CDR1 SGHVS and CDR2 FQNEAQ. V shed 3 bases and J 0 bases; nucleotides not matched to a gene: 0. The CDR3 has 14 amino acids. The CDR3 here is CASSLTGVNTEAFF. The CDR3 DNA is TGTGCCAGCAGCTTGACAGGGGTGAACACTGAAGCTTTCTTT.

The rearrangement links TRBV18 to TRBJ2-7; 8 positions agree with TRBD2. CDR1 is KGHSH and CDR2 is LQKENI in the germline V gene. With 1 base clipped from V and 7 bases from J, the junction kept 6 bases outside the gene matches. The CDR3 runs 14 residues. The CDR3 coding sequence is TGTGCCAGCTCACCACAGACTAGCGAGCTGGAGCAGTACTTC. Residues: CASSPQTSELEQYF. The full variable domain, with the rest looked up from reference TRBV18 and TRBJ2-7, is NAGVMQNPRHLVRRRGQEARLRCSPMKGHSHVYWYRQLPEEGLKFMVYLQKENIIDESGMPKERFSAEFPKEGPSILRIQQVVRGDSAAYFCASSPQTSELEQYFGPGTRLTVT.

This sequence joins TRBV11-2 and TRBJ2-7, with TRBD1 as a possible D gene (6 bases). The CDR3 is made up of 16 amino acids. Germline V gives CDR1 SGHAT, CDR2 FQNNGV. Trimming stripped 3 bases from V and 2 bases from J, with 17 bases between. The CDR3 coding sequence is TGTGCCAGCAGCTTGGGGGACATCGGCGACACCTACGAGCAGTACTTC. Protein sequence: CASSLGDIGDTYEQYF.

The chain has TRBV7-2 and TRBJ2-2; 7 bases fit TRBD2. Looked up from germline, CDR1 is SGHTA and CDR2 is FQGNSA. V gave up 5 bases and J gave up 5 bases; unmatched junction bases: 11. The CDR3 runs 16 residues. In nucleotides, the CDR3 is TGTGCCAGCAGCCGCCGGGCGGGAGTCAGTACCGGGGAGCTGTTTTTT. Its protein is CASSRRAGVSTGELFF.

This rearrangement joins TRBV10-3 to TRBJ2-7, with 9 bases fitting TRBD1. Losses at the gene ends were 6 bases for V and 4 bases for J; bases not matched to a gene: 7. This CDR3 region has 14 residues. CDR1 is ENHRY and CDR2 is SYGVKD in the germline V gene. In nucleotides, the CDR3 is TGTGCCATCAGCGCTACAGGGGGCATTTACGAGCAGTACTTC. As protein: CAISATGGIYEQYF.

The rearrangement uses TRBV28 and TRBJ2-3, with D uncertain. V lost 2 bases and J lost 4, with 10 bases in between. CDR1 MDHEN and CDR2 SYDVKM come from the germline V gene. The CDR3 spans 14 residues. The DNA for the CDR3 is TGTGCCAGCAGTTTACTCCAGCTCGCAGATACGCAGTATTTT. It yields the protein CASSLLQLADTQYF.